This TCR beta chain was recovered during a study of response to subunit inactivated influenza vaccine. TCRdb ran MiXCR on the RT-PCR reads and lists one entry per CDR3 protein. The sample shows 500,000 to 600,000 distinct CDR3 sequences, about 17% of them seen only once. A remark on this clonotype: Compared with germline, one end of the junction differs, possibly owing to a read error.

In germline, CDR1 is SGHTA, CDR2 FQGNSA. The CDR3 covers 19 residues. This specimen was CD4+ T cells sorted from PBMCs, taken less than 30 months after vaccination. V gene TRBV7-2 combines with J gene TRBJ1-4, with D tentatively TRBD1 (6 bases). This clonotype originated in a man aged 45 to 75 who received an inactivated influenza vaccine. In DNA, the CDR3 is TGTGCCAGCAGCTTAGCGCTGGGGGGGGCGCCTCAGTTTAATGATAAACTGTTTTTT. Translation: CASSLALGGAPQFNDKLFF.